The rows below give T cell receptor beta chains drawn from one sample of a study of cytomegalovirus exposure and HLA in healthy donors. Produced via immunoSEQ multiplex PCR; TCRdb's table is partial and in-frame only. The data hold under 150,000 clones, with approximately 80% observed a single time. The sequencing input was PBMCs. All receptors derive from a male donor in good health and CMV-seronegative. The CDR3 runs from the conserved cysteine through the conserved F or W. Each record gives: clone size, D gene, V gene, J gene, CDR3 DNA, CDR3 protein. The D gene is left open where the match is weak. Only part of the rows carry a size: once, few, many, or a class if the clone is expanded.

>-|-|TRBV7-9|TRBJ2-3
TGTGCCAGCGTCCCAAGGCGGGTTACTAGCACAGATACGCAGTATTTT
CASVPRRVTSTDTQYF
>-|TRBD2|TRBV5-4|TRBJ2-3
TGTGCCACCGGACTAGCGGGAGGTATTGGGACAGATACGCAGTATTTT
CATGLAGGIGTDTQYF
>-|TRBD1|TRBV18|TRBJ1-1
TGTGCCAGCTCACCACCGGGGACAGGGACCTCGAACACTGAAGCTTTCTTT
CASSPPGTGTSNTEAFF
>-|TRBD1|TRBV4-3|TRBJ2-1
TGCGCCAGCAGCCAAGGGACGGGACAGTACAATGAGCAGTTCTTC
CASSQGTGQYNEQFF
>-|TRBD2|TRBV30|TRBJ2-1
TGTGCCTGGTATATAGCGGGGGATGAGCAGTTCTTC
CAWYIAGDEQFF
>-|-|TRBV9|TRBJ2-3
TGTGCCAGCAGCGTAGTGGGCGACGGCACAGATACGCAGTATTTT
CASSVVGDGTDTQYF
>-|TRBD2|TRBV5-1|TRBJ2-3
TGCGCCAGCAGCAACGCGGGACTAGCGGGGACAGATACGCAGTATTTT
CASSNAGLAGTDTQYF
>-|TRBD2|TRBV28|TRBJ2-7
TGTGCCAGCTCGGGACTAGCGGGGATCCCCTACGGCGAGCAGTACTTC
CASSGLAGIPYGEQYF
>-|TRBD2|TRBV6-5|TRBJ2-5
TGTGCCAGCACCGAACTAGCGGGAGTCGGGACCCAGTACTTC
CASTELAGVGTQYF
>once|TRBD1|TRBV19|TRBJ2-1
TGTGCCAGTAGTTTATACCAGGGGGCTACGAATGAGCAGTTCTTC
CASSLYQGATNEQFF
>-|TRBD1|TRBV19|TRBJ1-1
TGTGCCACCCTGCCGTCGGGACAGGGGAACACTGAAGCTTTCTTT
CATLPSGQGNTEAFF
>-|TRBD2|TRBV15|TRBJ2-1
TGTGCCACCAGCAGAGGGACTAGCGAATACAATGAGCAGTTCTTC
CATSRGTSEYNEQFF
>-|TRBD1|TRBV9|TRBJ1-2
TGTGCCAGCAGCGTAGTGGACAGGGGGTACTATGGCTACACCTTC
CASSVVDRGYYGYTF
>-|TRBD1|TRBV7-9|TRBJ2-5
TGTGCCAGCAGCTTAGGGACAGGGTTAGAGACCCAGTACTTC
CASSLGTGLETQYF
>-|TRBD2|TRBV4-3|TRBJ2-5
TGCGCCAGCAGCCAATCGTCTAGCGGGAGTGAGACCCAGTACTTC
CASSQSSSGSETQYF
>-|TRBD1|TRBV4-2|TRBJ2-7
TGTGCCAGCAGCCAAGAGGGGACAGGGGACGAGCAGTACTTC
CASSQEGTGDEQYF
>-|TRBD1|TRBV7-9|TRBJ2-7
TGTGCCAGCAGCCTGACAGGGGTTGGGTACGAGCAGTACTTC
CASSLTGVGYEQYF